Below, one T cell receptor beta chain is given with its context. What it binds is unknown. The ends were cut back, 5 bases at V and 2 bases at J, with 13 bases in the middle. The V gene's germline CDR1 is SGHRS and CDR2 YFSETQ. The CDR3 sequence is 15 residues long. Researchers ran immunoSEQ v3.0 at survey level. Clones were sequenced by immunoSEQ multiplex PCR, and TCRdb holds only the in-frame ones, with some missing. The table includes 25,000 to 35,000 clones, roughly nine tenths detected once. The sample originates from a study of long-term antiretroviral therapy in people with HIV. Study at large: When the earliest samples were collected, ART was typically delayed until CD4 counts fell.

The study used samples holding about 1-10 million cryopreserved PBMC before DNA extraction. Study results and limitations: Clones that had undergone expansion before ART dominated the repertoire at all time points.

This specimen consisted of unsorted PBMCs, obtained 3.1 years after starting antiretroviral therapy. The TCR sequence derives from a young man with HIV. This rearrangement joins TRBV5-1 to TRBJ2-2; D is possibly TRBD1 or TRBD2 (6 bases each). CDR3 in amino acids: CASRDGGLNTGELFF. CDR3 coding DNA: TGCGCCAGCAGGGACGGGGGCCTTAACACCGGGGAGCTGTTTTTT.